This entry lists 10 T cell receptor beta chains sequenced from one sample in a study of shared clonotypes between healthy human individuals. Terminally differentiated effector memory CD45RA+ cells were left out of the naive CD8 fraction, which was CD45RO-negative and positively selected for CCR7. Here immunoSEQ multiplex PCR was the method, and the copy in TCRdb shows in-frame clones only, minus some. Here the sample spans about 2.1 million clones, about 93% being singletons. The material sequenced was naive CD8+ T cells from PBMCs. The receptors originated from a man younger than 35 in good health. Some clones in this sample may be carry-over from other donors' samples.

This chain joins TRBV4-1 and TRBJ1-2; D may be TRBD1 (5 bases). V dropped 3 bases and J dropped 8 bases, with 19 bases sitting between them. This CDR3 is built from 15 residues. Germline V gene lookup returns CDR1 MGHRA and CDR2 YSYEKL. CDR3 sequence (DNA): TGCGCCAGCAGCCAGATCCCGGGACCCCTCCACGGCTACACCTTC. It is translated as CASSQIPGPLHGYTF.

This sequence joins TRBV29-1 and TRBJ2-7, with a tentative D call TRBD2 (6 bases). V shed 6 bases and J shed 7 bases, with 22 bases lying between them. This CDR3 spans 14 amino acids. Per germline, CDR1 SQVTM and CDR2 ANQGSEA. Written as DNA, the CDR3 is TGCAGCGTAGACGACGGGCAGGGAGGCTGGGAGCAGTACTTC. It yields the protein CSVDDGQGGWEQYF.

The DNA of the CDR3 is TGTGCCAGCAGGGGGGGTTCGGCAGATACGCAGTATTTT. Residues: CASRGGSADTQYF. The V and J genes are TRBV28 and TRBJ2-3, with a possible D match to TRBD2 (6 bases). Germline CDR1 reads MDHEN; CDR2 reads SYDVKM. The CDR3 totals 13 residues. The V end lost 6 bases, the J end lost 4 bases, and 11 bases lay between the germline ends.

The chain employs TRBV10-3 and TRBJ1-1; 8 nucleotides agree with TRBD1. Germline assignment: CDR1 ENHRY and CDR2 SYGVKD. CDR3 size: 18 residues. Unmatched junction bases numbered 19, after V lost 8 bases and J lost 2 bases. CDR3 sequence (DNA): TGTGCCATCGGGGCGGACAGGGTTTACGGCGGGATAAACACTGAAGCTTTCTTT. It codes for CAIGADRVYGGINTEAFF.

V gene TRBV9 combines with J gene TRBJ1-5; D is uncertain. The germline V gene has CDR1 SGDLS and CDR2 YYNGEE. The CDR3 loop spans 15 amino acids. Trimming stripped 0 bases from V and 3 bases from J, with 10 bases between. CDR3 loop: CASSVAEGPNQPQHF. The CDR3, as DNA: TGTGCCAGCAGCGTAGCGGAGGGTCCCAATCAGCCCCAGCATTTT.

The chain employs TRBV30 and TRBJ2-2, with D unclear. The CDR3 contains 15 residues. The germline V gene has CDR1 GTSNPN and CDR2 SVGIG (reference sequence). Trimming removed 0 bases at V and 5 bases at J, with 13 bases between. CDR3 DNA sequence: TGTGCCTGGAGTGTATCGCCCACCCAAACCGGGGAGCTGTTTTTT. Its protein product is CAWSVSPTQTGELFF.

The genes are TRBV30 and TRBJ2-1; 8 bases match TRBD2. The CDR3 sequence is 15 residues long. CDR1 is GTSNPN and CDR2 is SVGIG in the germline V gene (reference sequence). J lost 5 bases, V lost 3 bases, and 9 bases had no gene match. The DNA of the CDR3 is TGTGCCTGGAGACCTACTAGCGGATGGAACAATGAGCAGTTCTTC. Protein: CAWRPTSGWNNEQFF.

CDR3 region: CASKGWSYEQYF. DNA of the CDR3: TGTGCCAGCAAAGGGTGGAGTTACGAGCAGTACTTC. This chain links TRBV28 with TRBJ2-7; D unclear. The ends were cut back, 7 bases at V and 4 bases at J, with 11 bases in the middle. The CDR3 runs 12 residues. Germline V gene sequence: CDR1 MDHEN, CDR2 SYDVKM. Full variable domain (missing parts from reference TRBV28 and TRBJ2-7): DVKVTQSSRYLVKRTGEKVFLECVQDMDHENMFWYRQDPGLGLRLIYFSYDVKMKEKGDIPEGYSVSREKKERFSLILESASTNQTSMYLCASKGWSYEQYFGPGTRLTVT.

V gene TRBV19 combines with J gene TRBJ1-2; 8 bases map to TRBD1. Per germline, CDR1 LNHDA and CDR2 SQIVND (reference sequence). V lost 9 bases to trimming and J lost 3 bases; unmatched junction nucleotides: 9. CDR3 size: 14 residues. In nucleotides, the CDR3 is TGTGCCAGCAATGACAGGGGATCGGACTATGGCTACACCTTC. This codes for CASNDRGSDYGYTF.

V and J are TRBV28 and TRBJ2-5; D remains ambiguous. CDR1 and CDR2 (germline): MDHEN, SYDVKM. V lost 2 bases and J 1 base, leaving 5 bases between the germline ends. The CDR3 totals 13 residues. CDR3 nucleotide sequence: TGTGCCAGCAGTTTAATGGGCCAAGAGACCCAGTACTTC. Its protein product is CASSLMGQETQYF.